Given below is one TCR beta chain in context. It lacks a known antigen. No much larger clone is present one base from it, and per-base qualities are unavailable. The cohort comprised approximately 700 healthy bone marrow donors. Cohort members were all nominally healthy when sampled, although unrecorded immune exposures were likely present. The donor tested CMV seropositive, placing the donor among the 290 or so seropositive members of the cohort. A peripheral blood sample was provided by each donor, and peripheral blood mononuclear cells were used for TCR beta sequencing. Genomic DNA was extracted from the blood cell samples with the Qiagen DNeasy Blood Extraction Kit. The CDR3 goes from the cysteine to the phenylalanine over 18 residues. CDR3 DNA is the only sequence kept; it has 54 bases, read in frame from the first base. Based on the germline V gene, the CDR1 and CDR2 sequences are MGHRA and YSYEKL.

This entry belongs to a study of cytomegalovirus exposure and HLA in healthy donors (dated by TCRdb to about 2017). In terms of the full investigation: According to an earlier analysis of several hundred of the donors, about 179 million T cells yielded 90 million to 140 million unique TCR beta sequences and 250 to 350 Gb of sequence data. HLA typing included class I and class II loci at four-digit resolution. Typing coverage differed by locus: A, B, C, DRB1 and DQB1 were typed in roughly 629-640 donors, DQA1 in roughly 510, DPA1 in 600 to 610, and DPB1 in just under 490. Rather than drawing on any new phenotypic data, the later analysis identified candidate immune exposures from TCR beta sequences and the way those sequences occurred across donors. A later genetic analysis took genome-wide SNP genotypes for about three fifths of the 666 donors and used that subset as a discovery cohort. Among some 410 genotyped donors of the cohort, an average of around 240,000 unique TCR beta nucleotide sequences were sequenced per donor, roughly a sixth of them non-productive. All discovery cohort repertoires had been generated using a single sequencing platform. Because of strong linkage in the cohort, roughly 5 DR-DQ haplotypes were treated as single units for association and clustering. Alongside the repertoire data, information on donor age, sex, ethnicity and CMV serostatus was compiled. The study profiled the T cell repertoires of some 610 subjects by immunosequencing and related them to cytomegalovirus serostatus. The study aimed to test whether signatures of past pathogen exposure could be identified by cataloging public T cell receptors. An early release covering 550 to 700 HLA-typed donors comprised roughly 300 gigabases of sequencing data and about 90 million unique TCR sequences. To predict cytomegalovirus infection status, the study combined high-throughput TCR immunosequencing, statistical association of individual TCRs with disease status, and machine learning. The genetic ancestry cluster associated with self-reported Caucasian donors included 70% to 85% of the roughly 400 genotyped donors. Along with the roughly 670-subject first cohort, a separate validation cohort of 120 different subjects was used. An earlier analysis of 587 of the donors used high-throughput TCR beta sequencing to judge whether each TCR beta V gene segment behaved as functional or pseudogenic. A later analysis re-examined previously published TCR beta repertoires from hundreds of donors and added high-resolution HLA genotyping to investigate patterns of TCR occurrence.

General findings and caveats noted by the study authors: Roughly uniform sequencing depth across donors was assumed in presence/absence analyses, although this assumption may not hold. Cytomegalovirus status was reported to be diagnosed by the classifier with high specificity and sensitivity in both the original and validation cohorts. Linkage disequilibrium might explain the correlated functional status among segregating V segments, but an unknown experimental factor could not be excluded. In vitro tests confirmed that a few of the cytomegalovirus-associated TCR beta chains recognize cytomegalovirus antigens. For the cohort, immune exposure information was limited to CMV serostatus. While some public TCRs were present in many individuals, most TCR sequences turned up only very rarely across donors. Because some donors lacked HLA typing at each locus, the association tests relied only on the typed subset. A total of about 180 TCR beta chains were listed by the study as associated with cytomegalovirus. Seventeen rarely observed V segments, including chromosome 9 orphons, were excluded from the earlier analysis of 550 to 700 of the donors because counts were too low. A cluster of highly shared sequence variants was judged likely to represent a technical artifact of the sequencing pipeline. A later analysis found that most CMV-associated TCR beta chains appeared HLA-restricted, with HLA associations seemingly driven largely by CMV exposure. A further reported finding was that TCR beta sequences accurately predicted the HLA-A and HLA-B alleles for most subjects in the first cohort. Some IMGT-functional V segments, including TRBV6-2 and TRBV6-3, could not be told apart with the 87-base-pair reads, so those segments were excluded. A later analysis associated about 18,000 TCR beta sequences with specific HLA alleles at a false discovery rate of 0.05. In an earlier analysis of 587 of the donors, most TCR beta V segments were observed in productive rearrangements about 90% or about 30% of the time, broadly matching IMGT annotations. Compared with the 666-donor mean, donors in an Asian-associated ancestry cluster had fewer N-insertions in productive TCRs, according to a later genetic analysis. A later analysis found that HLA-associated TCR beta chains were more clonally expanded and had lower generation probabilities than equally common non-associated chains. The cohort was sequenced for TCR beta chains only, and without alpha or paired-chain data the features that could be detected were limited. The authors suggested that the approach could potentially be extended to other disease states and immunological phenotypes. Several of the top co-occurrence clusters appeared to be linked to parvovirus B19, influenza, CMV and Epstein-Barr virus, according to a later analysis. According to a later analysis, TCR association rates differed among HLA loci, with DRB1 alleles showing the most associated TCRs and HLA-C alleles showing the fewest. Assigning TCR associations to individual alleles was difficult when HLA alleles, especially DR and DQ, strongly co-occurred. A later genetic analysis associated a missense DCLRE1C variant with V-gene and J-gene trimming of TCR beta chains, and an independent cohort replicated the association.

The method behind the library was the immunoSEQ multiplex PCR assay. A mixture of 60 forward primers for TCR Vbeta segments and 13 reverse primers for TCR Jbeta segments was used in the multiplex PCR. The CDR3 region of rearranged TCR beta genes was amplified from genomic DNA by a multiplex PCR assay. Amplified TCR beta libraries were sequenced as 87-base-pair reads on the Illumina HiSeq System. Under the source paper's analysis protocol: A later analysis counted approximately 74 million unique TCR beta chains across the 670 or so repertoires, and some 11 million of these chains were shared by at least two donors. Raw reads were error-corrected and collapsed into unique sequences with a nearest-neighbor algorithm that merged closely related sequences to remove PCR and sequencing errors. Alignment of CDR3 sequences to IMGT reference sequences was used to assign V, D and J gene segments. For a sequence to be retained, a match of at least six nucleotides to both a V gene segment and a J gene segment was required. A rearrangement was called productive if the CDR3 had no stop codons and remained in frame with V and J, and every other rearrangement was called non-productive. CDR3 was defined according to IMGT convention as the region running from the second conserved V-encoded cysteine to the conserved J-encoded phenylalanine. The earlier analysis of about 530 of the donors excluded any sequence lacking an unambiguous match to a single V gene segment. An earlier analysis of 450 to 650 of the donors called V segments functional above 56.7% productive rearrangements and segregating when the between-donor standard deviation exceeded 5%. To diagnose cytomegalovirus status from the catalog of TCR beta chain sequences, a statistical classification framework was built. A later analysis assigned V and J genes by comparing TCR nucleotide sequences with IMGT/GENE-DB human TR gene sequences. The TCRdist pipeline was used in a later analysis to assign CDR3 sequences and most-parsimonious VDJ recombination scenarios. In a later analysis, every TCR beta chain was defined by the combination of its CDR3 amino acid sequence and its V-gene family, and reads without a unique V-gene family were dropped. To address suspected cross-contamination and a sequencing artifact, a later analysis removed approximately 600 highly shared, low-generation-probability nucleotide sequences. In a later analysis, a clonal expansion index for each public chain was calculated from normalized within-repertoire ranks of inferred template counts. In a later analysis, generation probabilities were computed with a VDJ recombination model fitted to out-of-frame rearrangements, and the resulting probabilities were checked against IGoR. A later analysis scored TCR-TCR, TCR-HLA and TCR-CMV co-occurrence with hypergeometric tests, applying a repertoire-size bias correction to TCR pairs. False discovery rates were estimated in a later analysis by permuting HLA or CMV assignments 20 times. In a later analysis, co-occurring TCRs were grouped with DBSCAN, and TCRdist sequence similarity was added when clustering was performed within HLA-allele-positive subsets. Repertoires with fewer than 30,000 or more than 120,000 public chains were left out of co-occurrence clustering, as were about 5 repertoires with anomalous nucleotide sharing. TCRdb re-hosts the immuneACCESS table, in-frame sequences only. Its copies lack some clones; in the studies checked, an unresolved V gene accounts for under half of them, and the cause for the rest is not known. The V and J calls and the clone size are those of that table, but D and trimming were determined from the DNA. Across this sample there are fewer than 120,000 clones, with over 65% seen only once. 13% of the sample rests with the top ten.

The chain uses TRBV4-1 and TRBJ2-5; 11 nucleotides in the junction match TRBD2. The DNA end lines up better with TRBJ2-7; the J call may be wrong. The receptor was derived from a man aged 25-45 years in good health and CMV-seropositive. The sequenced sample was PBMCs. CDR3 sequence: CASSQGSSGGPSAHEQYF. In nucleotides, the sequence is TGCGCCAGCAGCCAAGGCTCTAGCGGGGGGCCGTCAGCCCACGAGCAGTACTTC.